A selection of T cell receptor beta chains follows, all from one sample in a study of blood T cell repertoires in COVID-19. Using immunoSEQ multiplex PCR, the repertoire was profiled, and TCRdb retains in-frame clones only, with some absent. The sample holds 130,000 to 150,000 clones; around 83% are singletons and the top ten take 3% to 3.5%. Sequencing was performed on peripheral blood. These receptors were collected from a woman of 80 years or more with acute or convalescent COVID-19. The CDR3 runs from the conserved cysteine through the conserved F or W. Each record gives: clone size, J gene, V gene, D gene, CDR3 DNA, CDR3 protein. The D gene is left open where the match is weak. Part of the rows lack a size; the others show once, few, many or a class for expanded clones.

clone_size: NA; j_call: TRBJ1-5; v_call: TRBV5-5; d_call: NA; cdr3_nt: TGTGCCAGCAGCTTGGCGGGCTGGGGAGGGGATCCCCAGCATTTT; cdr3_aa: CASSLAGWGGDPQHF
clone_size: NA; j_call: TRBJ1-2; v_call: TRBV7-3; d_call: NA; cdr3_nt: TGTGCCAGCAGCCCAAGACAGCCAGGCCATGGCTACACCTTC; cdr3_aa: CASSPRQPGHGYTF
clone_size: NA; j_call: TRBJ2-4; v_call: TRBV7-9; d_call: TRBD1; cdr3_nt: TGTGCCAGCAGCCGGATGACCCCGGGACAGCAAAACATTCAGTACTTC; cdr3_aa: CASSRMTPGQQNIQYF
clone_size: NA; j_call: TRBJ2-2; v_call: TRBV11-3; d_call: TRBD2; cdr3_nt: TGTGCCAGCAGCCCCCGGGGGGGGAGGAACACCGGGGAGCTGTTTTTT; cdr3_aa: CASSPRGGRNTGELFF
clone_size: NA; j_call: TRBJ1-1; v_call: TRBV10-1; d_call: NA; cdr3_nt: TGCGCCAGCAGTGAGTCGTCGGGGACTGAAGCTTTCTTT; cdr3_aa: CASSESSGTEAFF
clone_size: few; j_call: TRBJ1-2; v_call: TRBV5-5; d_call: TRBD1; cdr3_nt: TGTGCCAGCAGCTGGAGGGGGACAGGGACGAACTATGGCTACACCTTC; cdr3_aa: CASSWRGTGTNYGYTF
clone_size: NA; j_call: TRBJ2-5; v_call: TRBV29-1; d_call: TRBD2; cdr3_nt: TGCAGCGTTGACGTAGCGGGGGGCGGGTTTGGAGAGACCCAGTACTTC; cdr3_aa: CSVDVAGGGFGETQYF
clone_size: NA; j_call: TRBJ1-4; v_call: TRBV30; d_call: NA; cdr3_nt: TGTGCCTGGAGTGGGACATCGGGTAGGGAAAAACTGTTTTTT; cdr3_aa: CAWSGTSGREKLFF
clone_size: NA; j_call: TRBJ2-7; v_call: TRBV5-1; d_call: TRBD2; cdr3_nt: TGCGCCAGCTCGGCTAGCGGGGGCCTATCCTTCTACGAGCAGTACTTC; cdr3_aa: CASSASGGLSFYEQYF
clone_size: medium-sized; j_call: TRBJ1-5; v_call: TRBV15; d_call: NA; cdr3_nt: TGTGCCACCAGCAGAGGGGGGGACGGGAGCAATCAGCCCCAGCATTTT; cdr3_aa: CATSRGGDGSNQPQHF
clone_size: NA; j_call: TRBJ1-1; v_call: TRBV27; d_call: TRBD1; cdr3_nt: TGTGCCAGCTACCCGACAGGGTGGACGGCTGAAGCTTTCTTT; cdr3_aa: CASYPTGWTAEAFF
clone_size: NA; j_call: TRBJ2-3; v_call: TRBV7-2; d_call: TRBD1; cdr3_nt: TGTGCCAGCAGCCAACAGGGGTCCCTATCCACAGATACGCAGTATTTT; cdr3_aa: CASSQQGSLSTDTQYF
clone_size: NA; j_call: TRBJ1-3; v_call: TRBV18; d_call: NA; cdr3_nt: TGTGCCAGCTCACCAGTGGAGGCGACCTCTGGAAACACCATATATTTT; cdr3_aa: CASSPVEATSGNTIYF
clone_size: few; j_call: TRBJ2-4; v_call: TRBV19; d_call: TRBD2; cdr3_nt: TGTGCCAGTACTAGCGGGGGGGGACCGTTAGCCAAAAACATTCAGTACTTC; cdr3_aa: CASTSGGGPLAKNIQYF
clone_size: NA; j_call: TRBJ2-7; v_call: TRBV7-2; d_call: TRBD2; cdr3_nt: TGTGCCAGCAGCTTAGGTGGGACTAGCGGGGTTGCGCAGTACTTC; cdr3_aa: CASSLGGTSGVAQYF
clone_size: NA; j_call: TRBJ2-7; v_call: TRBV5-6; d_call: NA; cdr3_nt: TGTGCCAGCAGCTTACAGGGTTACGAGCAGTACTTC; cdr3_aa: CASSLQGYEQYF
clone_size: NA; j_call: TRBJ1-5; v_call: TRBV10-3; d_call: NA; cdr3_nt: TGTGCCATCAGTCCAGAGGGGGGGGCGGGTCAGCCCCAGCATTTT; cdr3_aa: CAISPEGGAGQPQHF
clone_size: NA; j_call: TRBJ1-1; v_call: TRBV29-1; d_call: NA; cdr3_nt: TGCAGCGCGGGACAACAGAACACTGAAGCTTTCTTT; cdr3_aa: CSAGQQNTEAFF
clone_size: NA; j_call: TRBJ1-1; v_call: TRBV21-1; d_call: NA; cdr3_nt: TGTGCCAGCAGCAAAGCGTCGAGTACAGGCGGCATGAACACTGAAGCTTTCTTT; cdr3_aa: CASSKASSTGGMNTEAFF
clone_size: NA; j_call: TRBJ1-4; v_call: TRBV9; d_call: TRBD1; cdr3_nt: TGTGCCAGCAGCCGGACAGGGTCGGAAAAACTGTTTTTT; cdr3_aa: CASSRTGSEKLFF
clone_size: NA; j_call: TRBJ1-2; v_call: TRBV18; d_call: NA; cdr3_nt: TGTGCCAGCCTACCCCAGGGAAACTATGGCTACACCTTC; cdr3_aa: CASLPQGNYGYTF
clone_size: NA; j_call: TRBJ1-2; v_call: TRBV9; d_call: TRBD1; cdr3_nt: TGTGCCAGCAGCGCGCTCCATACCGGGACAGACTATGGCTACACCTTC; cdr3_aa: CASSALHTGTDYGYTF
clone_size: NA; j_call: TRBJ1-6; v_call: TRBV19; d_call: TRBD1; cdr3_nt: TGTGCCAGTACTACTGGACAGGGACGAACTAATTCACCCCTCCACTTT; cdr3_aa: CASTTGQGRTNSPLHF
clone_size: NA; j_call: TRBJ2-2; v_call: TRBV7-2; d_call: NA; cdr3_nt: TGTGCCAGCAGCTTGGCAGGGTTAGTTACCGGGGAGCTGTTTTTT; cdr3_aa: CASSLAGLVTGELFF
clone_size: NA; j_call: TRBJ2-3; v_call: TRBV5-4; d_call: TRBD1; cdr3_nt: TGTGCCAGCAGCTTGAATACAGGGGTAAGAGATACGCAGTATTTT; cdr3_aa: CASSLNTGVRDTQYF
clone_size: NA; j_call: TRBJ2-2; v_call: TRBV7-8; d_call: NA; cdr3_nt: TGTGCCAGCAGCTCCGCTAGCAACACCGGGGAGCTGTTTTTT; cdr3_aa: CASSSASNTGELFF
clone_size: NA; j_call: TRBJ2-7; v_call: TRBV27; d_call: NA; cdr3_nt: TGTGCCAGTTCAAACGGGTTCTCCGACGAGCAGTACTTC; cdr3_aa: CASSNGFSDEQYF
clone_size: NA; j_call: TRBJ1-2; v_call: TRBV9; d_call: NA; cdr3_nt: TGTGCCAGCAGCGTAAGGGGGAACTATGGCTACACCTTC; cdr3_aa: CASSVRGNYGYTF
clone_size: once; j_call: TRBJ2-6; v_call: TRBV5-6; d_call: TRBD2; cdr3_nt: TGTGCCAGCAGCTTGGAGCTAGCGGGGGGGTCCGGGGCCAACGTCCTGACTTTC; cdr3_aa: CASSLELAGGSGANVLTF
clone_size: NA; j_call: TRBJ1-5; v_call: TRBV19; d_call: NA; cdr3_nt: TGTGCCAGTAGTATAGGGGAGGGAAACACTAGAGGGTGGCAGCCCCAGCATTTT; cdr3_aa: CASSIGEGNTRGWQPQHF
clone_size: NA; j_call: TRBJ2-3; v_call: TRBV5-6; d_call: TRBD2; cdr3_nt: TGTGCCAGCAGCTTCTATAGCGGGGGCACAGATACGCAGTATTTT; cdr3_aa: CASSFYSGGTDTQYF
clone_size: NA; j_call: TRBJ1-2; v_call: TRBV11-2; d_call: NA; cdr3_nt: TGTGCCAGCAGCTTCTCAGGACTGAGTGGCTACACCTTC; cdr3_aa: CASSFSGLSGYTF
clone_size: NA; j_call: TRBJ1-2; v_call: TRBV7-2; d_call: NA; cdr3_nt: TGTGCCAGCAGCTTGGGAGAGTTCTATGGCTACACCTTC; cdr3_aa: CASSLGEFYGYTF
clone_size: NA; j_call: TRBJ2-5; v_call: TRBV2; d_call: TRBD2; cdr3_nt: TGTGCCAGCAGTCCCGGGACTAGCGGGAAACAAGAGACCCAGTACTTC; cdr3_aa: CASSPGTSGKQETQYF
clone_size: NA; j_call: TRBJ2-5; v_call: TRBV29-1; d_call: TRBD1; cdr3_nt: TGCAGCGTTGTAGACGGGACAGGGGTAGAGACCCAGTACTTC; cdr3_aa: CSVVDGTGVETQYF
clone_size: NA; j_call: TRBJ1-5; v_call: TRBV5-1; d_call: TRBD1; cdr3_nt: TGCGCCAGCAGCTTAGGGACAGGGCAAAATCAGCCCCAGCATTTT; cdr3_aa: CASSLGTGQNQPQHF